Each of the 9 T cell receptor beta chains below was sequenced from the same sample in a study of T-cell memory formation after mild COVID-19. TCRdb used MiXCR to reprocess the 5' RACE reads, holding one entry per CDR3 protein. The table has some 300,000 distinct CDR3 sequences, roughly 20% seen once. The sequenced sample consisted of PBMCs or a T cell subset sorted from them (not recorded which). The receptors here all came from a young man who had mild COVID-19 (a few samples of this study predate the infection). Cell type and time point are not known.

The J gene is TRBJ2-3, the V gene TRBV2; D remains ambiguous. The CDR3 covers 11 residues. Germline values: CDR1 SNHLY, CDR2 FYNNEI. V lost 9 bases and J lost 5, with 9 bases in between. The CDR3 here is CASTVGDTQYF. In DNA, the CDR3 is TGTGCCAGTACGGTAGGAGATACGCAGTATTTT.

This clonotype was observed a few times. The chain couples TRBV15 to TRBJ2-5; D perhaps matches TRBD2 (6 bases). V lost 1 base and J 1 base, leaving 7 bases between the germline ends. This CDR3 has 14 amino acids. Germline CDR1 LNHNV, CDR2 YYDKDF (reference sequence). CDR3 DNA sequence: TGTGCCACCAGCAGAGTGGGGGGCCAAGAGACCCAGTACTTC. Translating it yields CATSRVGGQETQYF.

This rearrangement joins TRBV11-3 to TRBJ1-1; tentatively, D is TRBD1 (6 bases). Germline assignment: CDR1 SGHNT and CDR2 YENEEA. This CDR3 has 12 residues. Trimming took off 6 bases at V and 11 bases at J, with 16 bases between the two ends. For the CDR3, the DNA is TGTGCCAGCAGTCGGGACATTAGGCGGGCTTTCTTT. Translating it yields CASSRDIRRAFF.

The chain carries TRBV7-2 and TRBJ1-1; 9 bases line up with TRBD1. With 8 bases clipped from V and 5 bases from J, the junction kept 12 bases outside the gene matches. CDR1 is SGHTA, CDR2 FQGNSA, per germline. The CDR3 sequence is 15 residues long. The CDR3 region is CASDTHRGPGTEAFF. As DNA, the CDR3 is TGTGCCAGCGACACTCACAGGGGGCCTGGGACTGAAGCTTTCTTT.

This clonotype was detected only a few times. The rearrangement uses TRBV24-1 and TRBJ1-5; 7 bases are a match to TRBD1. V lost 4 bases to trimming and J lost 15 bases; unmatched junction nucleotides: 5. This CDR3 is 11 amino acids long. Germline V gene lookup returns CDR1 KGHDR and CDR2 SFDVKD. CDR3 coding DNA: TGTGCCACCAGTGAAGAGACAGGGTGGCATTTT. Protein product: CATSEETGWHF.

This clonotype has only a few counts. This sequence joins TRBV4-3 and TRBJ1-3; D might be TRBD1 (6 bases). The CDR3 has 15 amino acids. Germline V gives CDR1 LGHNA, CDR2 YSLEER. V lost 3 bases to trimming and J lost 3 bases, with 12 bases between them. The DNA for the CDR3 is TGCGCCAGCAGCCATCTACAGGGTGGTGGAAACACCATATATTTT. It encodes CASSHLQGGGNTIYF.

The chain carries TRBV10-3 and TRBJ2-7; D is ambiguous. Germline CDR1 and CDR2: ENHRY and SYGVKD. Trimming pared 10 bases from V and 7 bases from J, leaving 17 bases between. The CDR3 has 12 amino acids. The CDR3 sequence is CATVSPSREQYV. Written as DNA, the CDR3 is TGTGCCACCGTTAGCCCGTCCAGGGAGCAGTACGTC.

This clonotype was found many times. In DNA form, the CDR3 reads TGTGCCAGCAGTGACGAGGGGATTCAGCCCCAGCATTTT. Protein: CASSDEGIQPQHF. This chain uses TRBV6-4 with TRBJ1-5, with a weak D call TRBD1 (5 bases). In germline, CDR1 is MRHNA, CDR2 SNTAGT. The CDR3 extends over 13 amino acids. The V and J ends lost 2 bases and 6 bases respectively, with 8 bases between them.

V usage is TRBV7-3 and J usage is TRBJ1-1; possible D gene TRBD1, 5 bases. The germline CDR1 and CDR2 sequences are SGHTA and FQGTGA. V lost 5 bases and J lost 5, with 18 bases in between. This CDR3 spans 15 amino acids. In nucleotides, the CDR3 is TGTGCCAGCAGCCCCGGACGGGGAGGGACGACTGAAGCTTTCTTT. Translation gives CASSPGRGGTTEAFF.